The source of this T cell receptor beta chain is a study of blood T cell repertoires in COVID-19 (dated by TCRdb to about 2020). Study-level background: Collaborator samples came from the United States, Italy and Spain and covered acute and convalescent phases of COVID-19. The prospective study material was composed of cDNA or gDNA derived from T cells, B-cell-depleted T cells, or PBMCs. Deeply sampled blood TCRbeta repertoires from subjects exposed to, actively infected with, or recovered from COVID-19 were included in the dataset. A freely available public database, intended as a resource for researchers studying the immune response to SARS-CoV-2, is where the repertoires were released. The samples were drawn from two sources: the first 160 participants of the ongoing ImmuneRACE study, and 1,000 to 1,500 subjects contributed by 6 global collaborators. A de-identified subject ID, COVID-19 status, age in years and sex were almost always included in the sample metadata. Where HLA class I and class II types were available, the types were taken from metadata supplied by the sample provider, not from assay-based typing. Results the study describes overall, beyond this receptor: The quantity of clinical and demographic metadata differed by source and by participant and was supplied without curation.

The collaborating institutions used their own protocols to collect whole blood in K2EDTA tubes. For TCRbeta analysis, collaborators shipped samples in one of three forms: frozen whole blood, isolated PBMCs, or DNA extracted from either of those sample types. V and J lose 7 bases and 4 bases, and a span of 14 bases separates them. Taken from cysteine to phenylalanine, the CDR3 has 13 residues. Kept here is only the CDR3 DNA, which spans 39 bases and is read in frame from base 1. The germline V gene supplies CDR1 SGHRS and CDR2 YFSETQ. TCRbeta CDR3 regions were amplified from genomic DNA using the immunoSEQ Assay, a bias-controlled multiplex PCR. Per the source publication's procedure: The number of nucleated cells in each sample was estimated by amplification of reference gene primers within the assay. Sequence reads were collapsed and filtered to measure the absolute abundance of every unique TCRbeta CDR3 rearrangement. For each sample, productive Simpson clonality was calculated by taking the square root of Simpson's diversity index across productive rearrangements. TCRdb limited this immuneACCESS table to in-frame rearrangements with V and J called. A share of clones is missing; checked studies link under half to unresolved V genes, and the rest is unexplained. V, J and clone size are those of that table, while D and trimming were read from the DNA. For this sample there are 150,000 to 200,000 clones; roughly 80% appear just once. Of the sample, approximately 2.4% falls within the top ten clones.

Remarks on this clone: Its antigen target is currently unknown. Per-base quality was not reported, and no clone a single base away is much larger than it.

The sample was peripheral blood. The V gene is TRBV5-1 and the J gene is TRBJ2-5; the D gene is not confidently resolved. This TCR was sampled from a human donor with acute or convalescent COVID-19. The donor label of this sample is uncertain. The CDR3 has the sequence CASAARVRETQYF. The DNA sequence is TGCGCCAGCGCCGCGCGAGTCCGAGAGACCCAGTACTTC.